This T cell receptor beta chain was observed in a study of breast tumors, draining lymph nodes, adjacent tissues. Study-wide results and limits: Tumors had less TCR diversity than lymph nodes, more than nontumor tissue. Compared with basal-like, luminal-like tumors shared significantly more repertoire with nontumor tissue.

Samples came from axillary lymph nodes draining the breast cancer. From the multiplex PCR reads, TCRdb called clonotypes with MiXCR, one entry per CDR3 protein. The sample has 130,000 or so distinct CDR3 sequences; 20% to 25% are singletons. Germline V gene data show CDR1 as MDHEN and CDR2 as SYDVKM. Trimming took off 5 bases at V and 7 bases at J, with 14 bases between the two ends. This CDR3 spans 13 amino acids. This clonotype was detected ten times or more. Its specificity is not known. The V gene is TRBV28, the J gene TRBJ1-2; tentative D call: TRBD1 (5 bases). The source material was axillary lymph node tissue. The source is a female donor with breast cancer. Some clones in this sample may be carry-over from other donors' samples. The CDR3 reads CASSPTGYGGYTF. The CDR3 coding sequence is TGTGCCAGCAGTCCCACAGGTTACGGTGGCTACACCTTC.